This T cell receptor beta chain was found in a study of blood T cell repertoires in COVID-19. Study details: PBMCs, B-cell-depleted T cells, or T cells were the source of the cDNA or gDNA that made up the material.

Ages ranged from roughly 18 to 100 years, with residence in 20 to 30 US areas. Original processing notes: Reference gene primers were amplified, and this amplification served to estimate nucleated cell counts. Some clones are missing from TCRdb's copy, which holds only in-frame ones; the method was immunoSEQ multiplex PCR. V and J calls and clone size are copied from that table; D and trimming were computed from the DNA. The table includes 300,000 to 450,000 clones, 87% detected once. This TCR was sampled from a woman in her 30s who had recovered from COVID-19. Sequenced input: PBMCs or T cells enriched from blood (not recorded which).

The DNA of the CDR3 is TGTGCCAGCAGCTTAGCGGGGGGAGAGACCCAGTACTTC. It yields the protein CASSLAGGETQYF. The V call is TRBV7-9, the J call TRBJ2-5; TRBD2 is a possible D gene (6 bases). V was pared by 0 bases and J by 4 bases, with 6 bases between. The CDR3 has 13 residues. Germline assignment: CDR1 SEHNR and CDR2 FQNEAQ (reference sequence).